This TCR beta chain was sequenced in a study of early T cells in non-severe SARS-CoV-2 infection. Study overall: Sequenced bulk RNA came from whole blood that was unsorted, and chains were unpaired. Study-level points and caveats: Matching results from VDJdb favored anti-spike CD8 responses, leaving private and CD4 specificities undetected.

This CDR3 has 13 residues. Germline V CDR1 and CDR2: SQVTM, ANQGSEA. Deletions cut 4 bases from V and 4 bases from J, with 13 bases between. This clonotype appeared many times. Its matching antigen is unknown. Unique molecular identifier tags were affixed to discrete cDNA molecules. In TCRdb, the 5' RACE reads were re-called with MiXCR into one record per CDR3 protein. The sample carries approximately 71,000 distinct CDR3 sequences, about 12% recorded once. The gene calls are TRBV29-1 and TRBJ1-2, with D possibly being TRBD1 (5 bases). Input material: whole blood. The clonotype comes from an adult who was a healthcare worker with PCR-confirmed SARS-CoV-2 infection or an uninfected control (not recorded which). The DNA for the CDR3 is TGCAGCGTTGTTCTCGTCGGGGCCTATGGCTACACCTTC. The encoded protein is CSVVLVGAYGYTF. Full variable domain (missing parts from reference TRBV29-1 and TRBJ1-2): SAVISQKPSRDICQRGTSLTIQCQVDSQVTMMFWYRQQPGQSLTLIATANQGSEATYESGFVIDKFPISRPNLTFSTLTVSNMSPEDSSIYLCSVVLVGAYGYTFGSGTRLTVV.